Listed here are 32 T cell receptor beta chains from one sample, sequenced in a study of beta chain features in type 1 diabetes. What was sequenced were expressed TCRB transcripts, since all of the isolated RNA had been reverse transcribed. The table came from immunoSEQ multiplex PCR; TCRdb's copy has only in-frame clones and leaves some out. In the table there are 200,000 to 250,000 clones, approximately 70% of which are singletons. Sequenced sample: naive CD4+ T cells from blood. The receptors shown here come from a man between 25 and 39 years old in good health.

The V call is TRBV14, the J call TRBJ2-1; 9 nucleotides line up with TRBD2. From germline, CDR1 is SGHDN and CDR2 FVKESK. The CDR3 has 14 residues. Losses at the gene ends were 4 bases for V and 7 bases for J; bases not matched to a gene: 5. The CDR3: CASSPGGGENEQFF. The CDR3 bases are TGTGCCAGCAGCCCTGGCGGGGGGGAGAATGAGCAGTTCTTC. Variable domain in full (rest from reference TRBV14 and TRBJ2-1): EAGVTQFPSHSVIEKGQTVTLRCDPISGHDNLYWYRRVMGKEIKFLLHFVKESKQDESGMPNNRFLAERTGGTYSTLKVQPAELEDSGVYFCASSPGGGENEQFFGPGTRLTVL.

This sequence joins TRBV29-1 and TRBJ1-1, with D possibly being TRBD1 (6 bases). This CDR3 has 14 residues. V shed 0 bases and J shed 4 bases, with 12 bases lying between them. CDR1 and CDR2 (germline): SQVTM, ANQGSEA. In DNA, the CDR3 is TGCAGCGTTGAAGATCCCAGCAGGGGCACTGAAGCTTTCTTT. As protein: CSVEDPSRGTEAFF.

This clone was observed a few times. The J gene is TRBJ2-2, the V gene TRBV30, with TRBD2 as a possible D gene (6 bases). The V and J ends lost 2 bases and 5 bases respectively, with 15 bases between them. The germline gives CDR1 GTSNPN, CDR2 SVGIG (reference sequence). This CDR3 comprises 15 residues. The CDR3 is CAWSPRGIPTGELFF. CDR3 coding DNA: TGTGCCTGGAGTCCCCGGGGGATCCCAACCGGGGAGCTGTTTTTT.

This clone showed up just once. The chain has TRBV7-9 and TRBJ2-5, with 8 nucleotides matching TRBD1. This CDR3 contains 13 residues. Trimming removed 5 bases from V and 5 bases from J; junction bases left unmatched: 4. Germline V gene sequence: CDR1 SEHNR, CDR2 FQNEAQ (reference sequence). CDR3 region: CASSKDREETQYF. For the CDR3, the DNA is TGTGCCAGCAGCAAGGACAGGGAGGAGACCCAGTACTTC.

V usage is TRBV9 and J usage is TRBJ2-5; 8 bases fit TRBD2. The CDR3 has 13 residues. Germline assignment: CDR1 SGDLS and CDR2 YYNGEE. V trimming: 4 bases; J trimming: 5 bases; junction bases outside the gene matches: 4. The CDR3 DNA is TGTGCCAGCAGCTGGCGGGAGGCCGAGACCCAGTACTTC. Amino acids: CASSWREAETQYF.

This rearrangement joins TRBV11-2 to TRBJ2-1, with no clear D. Trimming took 0 bases from V and 9 from J, leaving 12 bases between them. Germline V gene data show CDR1 as SGHAT and CDR2 as FQNNGV. The length of the CDR3 is 14 residues. The CDR3: CASSLDLVNPEQFF. The CDR3 DNA is TGTGCCAGCAGCTTAGATCTGGTGAATCCTGAGCAGTTCTTC. Filled out from reference TRBV11-2 and TRBJ2-1, the complete variable domain reads EAGVAQSPRYKIIEKRQSVAFWCNPISGHATLYWYQQILGQGPKLLIQFQNNGVVDDSQLPKDRFSAERLKGVDSTLKIQPAKLEDSAVYLCASSLDLVNPEQFFGPGTRLTVL.

The rearrangement joins TRBV7-2 to TRBJ2-7; the D call may be TRBD1 or TRBD2 (5 bases each). Germline CDR1 reads SGHTA; CDR2 reads FQGNSA. The V and J ends lost 5 bases and 2 bases respectively, with 16 bases between them. The CDR3 covers 15 residues. The CDR3 coding sequence is TGTGCCAGCAGCCCGGCCGGGACCTCCCCCTACGAGCAGTACTTC. Residues: CASSPAGTSPYEQYF.

In the case of this clone: The same CDR3 also results from other DNA sequences found in this sample. V gene TRBV30 combines with J gene TRBJ1-5, with D uncertain. The CDR3 covers 13 residues. Germline CDR1 and CDR2: GTSNPN and SVGIG (reference sequence). V lost 2 bases and J 2 bases, leaving 7 bases between the germline ends. CDR3 sequence: CAWSRQGNQPQHF. CDR3 in DNA: TGTGCCTGGAGTCGTCAGGGCAATCAGCCCCAGCATTTT.

This chain uses TRBV19 with TRBJ1-1; D is uncertain. The germline CDR1 and CDR2 sequences are LNHDA and SQIVND (reference sequence). With 3 bases removed from V and 3 bases from J, the gap between germline ends came to 8 bases. There are 13 residues in the CDR3. In DNA, the CDR3 is TGTGCCAGTAGTATCGGCGCCTACACTGAAGCTTTCTTT. It yields the protein CASSIGAYTEAFF.

This clone turned up a few times. The chain carries TRBV18 and TRBJ2-7, with a possible D match to TRBD1 (6 bases). The CDR3 runs to 14 residues. The germline V gene encodes CDR1 KGHSH and CDR2 LQKENI. V was trimmed by 11 bases and J by 3 bases, leaving 20 bases between them. CDR3 sequence reads: CAAAATGMIYEQYF. DNA for the CDR3: TGTGCCGCCGCGGCTACAGGGATGATCTACGAGCAGTACTTC. Full variable domain (outside the CDR3, taken from reference TRBV18 and TRBJ2-7): NAGVMQNPRHLVRRRGQEARLRCSPMKGHSHVYWYRQLPEEGLKFMVYLQKENIIDESGMPKERFSAEFPKEGPSILRIQQVVRGDSAAYFCAAAATGMIYEQYFGPGTRLTVT.

The genes are TRBV7-9 and TRBJ1-2; D is ambiguous. This CDR3 comprises 17 residues. Germline values: CDR1 SEHNR, CDR2 FQNEAQ (reference sequence). Between the trimmed V and J ends, which lost 3 bases and 3 bases, there was a span of 20 bases. CDR3 bases: TGTGCCAGCAGCTTCCTCGGCGGGGAAGGGAAGCACTATGGCTACACCTTC. Amino acids: CASSFLGGEGKHYGYTF.

The chain links TRBV13 to TRBJ2-7; 10 nucleotides align to TRBD2. Trimming cost V 0 bases and J 6 bases; bases outside gene matches: 8. Germline V lookup: CDR1 PRHDT, CDR2 FYEKMQ (reference sequence). The CDR3 consists of 16 residues. CDR3 loop: CASSLGAGGIAGEQYF. DNA of the CDR3: TGTGCCAGCAGCTTAGGAGCGGGAGGGATTGCAGGCGAGCAGTACTTC.

This clone was found a few times. This chain connects TRBV28 to TRBJ2-3, with D possibly TRBD2 on 6 matching bases. The ends were cut back, 10 bases at V and 2 bases at J, with 13 bases in the middle. The CDR3 is 13 residues long. Germline lookup yields CDR1 MDHEN and CDR2 SYDVKM. CDR3 DNA: TGTGCCACCCTGGCGGGGATCACAGATACGCAGTATTTT. Amino acid sequence: CATLAGITDTQYF.

The chain uses TRBV7-9 and TRBJ2-5; the D gene is possibly TRBD2 (5 bases). V lost 4 bases, J lost 5 bases, and 17 bases lay in between. This CDR3 contains 15 residues. Germline lookup yields CDR1 SEHNR and CDR2 FQNEAQ (reference sequence). CDR3 DNA sequence: TGTGCCAGCAGCTCCTCTACGTCGGGGTTGGAGACCCAGTACTTC. This encodes CASSSSTSGLETQYF. The variable domain in full, completed from reference TRBV7-9 and TRBJ2-5, reads DTGVSQNPRHKITKRGQNVTFRCDPISEHNRLYWYRQTLGQGPEFLTYFQNEAQLEKSRLLSDRFSAERPKGSFSTLEIQRTEQGDSAMYLCASSSSTSGLETQYFGPGTRLLVL.

The J gene is TRBJ1-1, the V gene TRBV29-1, with 7 nucleotides matching TRBD1. The CDR3 extends over 14 amino acids. Germline CDR1 reads SQVTM; CDR2 reads ANQGSEA. V lost 6 bases to trimming and J lost 4 bases; unmatched junction nucleotides: 11. The CDR3 spells CSVDKTGALTEAFF. As DNA, the CDR3 is TGCAGCGTCGACAAAACAGGGGCTCTCACTGAAGCTTTCTTT.

This clone has only one observation. The chain links TRBV28 to TRBJ1-2; a weak D match, TRBD1 (6 bases). V lost 7 bases, J lost 7 bases, and 13 bases lay in between. Per germline, CDR1 MDHEN and CDR2 SYDVKM. The CDR3 contains 12 residues. The chain's CDR3 is CASTNREAGYTF. The CDR3 bases are TGTGCCAGCACCAACAGGGAGGCTGGCTACACCTTC.

V and J are TRBV30 and TRBJ2-1; 7 positions agree with TRBD1. The CDR3 contains 15 residues. The trim removed 2 bases at V and 9 bases at J, leaving 13 bases unmatched. From germline, CDR1 is GTSNPN and CDR2 SVGIG (reference sequence). CDR3 nucleotide sequence: TGTGCCTGGAGTCAGACTCACCCGGGACAGAGTGAGCAGTTCTTC. It specifies CAWSQTHPGQSEQFF.

This clone occurred a few times. This sequence joins TRBV30 and TRBJ2-1; TRBD1 matches at 7 bases. Losses at the gene ends were 6 bases for V and 0 bases for J; bases not matched to a gene: 5. The CDR3 consists of 14 residues. CDR1 and CDR2 (germline): GTSNPN, SVGIG (reference sequence). The CDR3 DNA follows: TGTGCCTGCGGGACAGAGAGCTCCTACAATGAGCAGTTCTTC. Translating it yields CACGTESSYNEQFF.

The chain carries TRBV29-1 and TRBJ1-1; D not resolved. V was clipped by 6 bases and J by 0 bases, with 11 bases between them. The CDR3 is 13 amino acids. CDR1 and CDR2 (germline): SQVTM, ANQGSEA. For the CDR3, the DNA is TGCAGCGTCGACGGCTTGATGAACACTGAAGCTTTCTTT. It yields the protein CSVDGLMNTEAFF. The variable domain in full, completed from reference TRBV29-1 and TRBJ1-1, reads SAVISQKPSRDICQRGTSLTIQCQVDSQVTMMFWYRQQPGQSLTLIATANQGSEATYESGFVIDKFPISRPNLTFSTLTVSNMSPEDSSIYLCSVDGLMNTEAFFGQGTRLTVV.

This clone was seen just once. The V call is TRBV29-1, the J call TRBJ2-5; a possible D gene is TRBD2 (6 bases). Trimming removed 6 bases at V and 2 bases at J, with 10 bases between. Germline CDR1 is SQVTM and CDR2 is ANQGSEA. The CDR3 is 12 residues long. CDR3 in amino acids: CSVFSGQETQYF. The CDR3, as DNA: TGCAGCGTATTCAGCGGGCAAGAGACCCAGTACTTC. Together with reference TRBV29-1 and TRBJ2-5, the CDR3 gives the full variable domain: SAVISQKPSRDICQRGTSLTIQCQVDSQVTMMFWYRQQPGQSLTLIATANQGSEATYESGFVIDKFPISRPNLTFSTLTVSNMSPEDSSIYLCSVFSGQETQYFGPGTRLLVL.

The J gene is TRBJ1-6, the V gene TRBV5-1; TRBD1 might be the D (6 bases). Germline lookup yields CDR1 SGHRS and CDR2 YFSETQ. The CDR3 is made up of 14 amino acids. Trimming removed 2 bases from V and 7 bases from J, with 10 bases in between. CDR3 in amino acids: CASSFAGANSPLHF. CDR3 in DNA: TGCGCCAGCAGCTTCGCAGGGGCGAATTCACCCCTCCACTTT.

The V gene is TRBV29-1, the J gene TRBJ1-1; D call uncertain. The germline V gene has CDR1 SQVTM and CDR2 ANQGSEA. The CDR3 contains 13 residues. Trimming pared 3 bases from V and 0 bases from J, leaving 8 bases between. CDR3: CSVERKVNTEAFF. CDR3 nucleotides: TGCAGCGTTGAGAGAAAGGTGAACACTGAAGCTTTCTTT.

The rearrangement joins TRBV30 to TRBJ1-1, with a weak D call TRBD1 (5 bases). Trimming pared 3 bases from V and 5 bases from J, leaving 13 bases between. The germline V gene has CDR1 GTSNPN and CDR2 SVGIG (reference sequence). The CDR3 sequence is 13 residues long. As DNA, the CDR3 is TGTGCCTGGAGGGTAGGGGCGAATACTGAAGCTTTCTTT. As protein: CAWRVGANTEAFF.

The rearrangement joins TRBV27 to TRBJ2-7; D might be TRBD1 (5 bases). Germline CDR1 is MNHEY and CDR2 is SMNVEV (reference sequence). The CDR3 spans 14 residues. Trimming cost V 4 bases and J 6 bases, with 16 bases left between them. The CDR3 DNA sequence: TGTGCCAGCAGTTGGGGCAGGACCCGATCCGAGCAGTACTTC. It is translated as CASSWGRTRSEQYF.

The rearrangement uses TRBV4-1 and TRBJ1-2; D unclear. Per germline, CDR1 MGHRA and CDR2 YSYEKL. This CDR3 has 14 amino acids. Trimming pared 0 bases from V and 6 bases from J, leaving 11 bases between. The CDR3 loop is CASSQDAVQHGYTF. In DNA form, the CDR3 reads TGCGCCAGCAGCCAAGATGCTGTACAGCATGGCTACACCTTC.

The chain recombines TRBV25-1 with TRBJ1-1, with TRBD1 matching over 8 bases. V was clipped by 5 bases and J by 1 base; unmatched bases: 6. The CDR3 length is 15 residues. Germline CDR1 reads MGHDK; CDR2 reads SYGVNS. The CDR3 nucleotides are TGTGCCAGCAGTAACCTAGGGACAGGGAACACTGAAGCTTTCTTT. Translating it yields CASSNLGTGNTEAFF.

The V call is TRBV30, the J call TRBJ2-1; perhaps TRBD2 as D (5 bases). The V end was cut by 3 bases, the J end by 9 bases, with 12 bases between. CDR1 is GTSNPN, CDR2 SVGIG, per germline (reference sequence). The CDR3 has 12 residues. The CDR3 region is CAWSPDGGEQFF. In DNA form, the CDR3 reads TGTGCCTGGAGCCCTGATGGAGGTGAGCAGTTCTTC.

This sequence joins TRBV5-1 and TRBJ2-3; D unresolved. With 3 bases removed from V and 0 bases from J, the gap between germline ends came to 11 bases. The CDR3 totals 15 residues. Germline values: CDR1 SGHRS, CDR2 YFSETQ. This CDR3 is CASSSMGASTDTQYF. CDR3 sequence (DNA): TGCGCCAGCAGCTCGATGGGCGCTAGCACAGATACGCAGTATTTT.

This sequence joins TRBV4-1 and TRBJ2-5; D remains ambiguous. This CDR3 has 13 amino acids. The germline V gene has CDR1 MGHRA and CDR2 YSYEKL. V was trimmed by 4 bases and J by 5 bases, leaving 11 bases between them. CDR3: CASSLGLLETQYF. DNA for the CDR3: TGCGCCAGCAGCCTCGGCCTATTGGAGACCCAGTACTTC.

V usage is TRBV4-1 and J usage is TRBJ2-5; maybe TRBD2 (6 bases). V was clipped by 4 bases and J by 4 bases, with 16 bases between them. In germline, CDR1 is MGHRA, CDR2 YSYEKL. The CDR3 consists of 15 residues. The CDR3, as DNA: TGCGCCAGCAGCCCGCTGCGGGGACTCGGAGAGACCCAGTACTTC. It encodes CASSPLRGLGETQYF.

The genes are TRBV29-1 and TRBJ2-3; 9 nucleotides agree with TRBD2. This CDR3 contains 12 residues. The germline CDR1 and CDR2 sequences are SQVTM and ANQGSEA. The V gene end was trimmed by 6 bases and the J gene end by 6 bases; junction bases not matched to a gene: 4. CDR3 residues: CSVIAGADTQYF. CDR3 coding DNA: TGCAGCGTGATAGCGGGAGCGGATACGCAGTATTTT.

The V and J genes are TRBV20-1 and TRBJ1-1, with D unclear. The CDR3 length is 10 residues. Per germline, CDR1 DFQATT and CDR2 SNEGSKA (reference sequence). Trimming removed 3 bases from V and 7 bases from J, with 6 bases in between. CDR3 in amino acids: CSASYGEAFF. DNA for the CDR3: TGCAGTGCTAGCTATGGTGAAGCTTTCTTT.